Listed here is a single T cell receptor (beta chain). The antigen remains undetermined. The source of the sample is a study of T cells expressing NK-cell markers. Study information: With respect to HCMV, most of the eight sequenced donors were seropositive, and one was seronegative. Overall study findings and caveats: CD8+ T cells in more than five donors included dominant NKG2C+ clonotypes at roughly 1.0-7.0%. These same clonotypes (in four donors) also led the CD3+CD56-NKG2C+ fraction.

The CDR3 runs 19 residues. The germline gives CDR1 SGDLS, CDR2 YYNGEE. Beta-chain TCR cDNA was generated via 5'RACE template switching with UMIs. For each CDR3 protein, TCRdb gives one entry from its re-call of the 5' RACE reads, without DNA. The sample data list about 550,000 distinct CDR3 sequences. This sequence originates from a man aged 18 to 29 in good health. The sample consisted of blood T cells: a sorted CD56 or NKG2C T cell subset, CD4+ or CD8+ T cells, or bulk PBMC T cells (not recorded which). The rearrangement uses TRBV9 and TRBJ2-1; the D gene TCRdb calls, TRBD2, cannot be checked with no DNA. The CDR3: CASSVEVSSGSSTYNEQFF.